This is a list of T cell receptor beta chains from one sample in a study of radiation and T cells in renal cell carcinoma. Profiling relied on immunoSEQ multiplex PCR, and the TCRdb table lists in-frame clones only, not all of them. The sample records some 30,000 clones, roughly 80% being singletons. This specimen was blood, taken from a patient whose treatment included radiotherapy and nephrectomy. These receptors originate from a man aged 60-69 years with renal cell carcinoma. CDR3s include the opening cysteine and the closing phenylalanine or tryptophan. The order of the fields is J gene, clone size, D gene, V gene, CDR3 protein, CDR3 DNA. The D gene is left open where the match is weak. Clone size is not always given. Where it is, it says once, few, many or a class for expanded clones.

TRBJ1-6 | . | TRBD1 | TRBV5-1 | CASSPRGQGGALHF | TGCGCCAGCAGCCCCCGAGGACAGGGAGGGGCCCTCCACTTT
TRBJ1-2 | . | TRBD1 | TRBV5-1 | CASSEQGTGGYTF | TGCGCCAGCAGCGAACAGGGGACGGGTGGCTACACCTTC
TRBJ2-7 | . | . | TRBV7-2 | CASSNYYEQYF | TGTGCCAGCAGCAATTACTACGAGCAGTACTTC
TRBJ2-5 | . | . | TRBV13 | CASSLRLEETQYF | TGTGCCAGCAGCTTAAGGTTGGAAGAGACCCAGTACTTC
TRBJ2-1 | . | TRBD1 | TRBV19 | CASSRDREGPLHNEQFF | TGTGCCAGTAGTCGGGACAGGGAGGGCCCCCTACACAATGAGCAGTTCTTC
TRBJ2-2 | . | . | TRBV7-9 | CASSLGPTGGNTGELFF | TGTGCCAGCAGCTTAGGCCCAACCGGGGGGAACACCGGGGAGCTGTTTTTT
TRBJ2-1 | . | . | TRBV6-1 | CASKKGTVEHGFF | TGTGCCAGCAAAAAAGGGACCGTTGAGCATGGGTTCTTC
TRBJ1-6 | . | TRBD1 | TRBV29-1 | CSAAGGTGSPLHF | TGCAGCGCCGCAGGGGGAACCGGATCACCCCTCCACTTT
TRBJ2-5 | few | . | TRBV11-2 | CASSLGRVHGETQYF | TGTGCCAGCAGCTTAGGGCGGGTTCATGGAGAGACCCAGTACTTC
TRBJ2-3 | . | . | TRBV4-1 | CASSQDRGAGDTQYF | TGCGCCAGCAGCCAAGACCGGGGGGCGGGTGATACGCAGTATTTT
TRBJ2-2 | . | . | TRBV10-2 | CASSDAVPGELFF | TGCGCCAGCAGTGATGCGGTTCCCGGGGAGCTGTTTTTT
TRBJ2-3 | . | TRBD2 | TRBV19 | CASSMGLAGDTQYF | TGTGCCAGTAGTATGGGACTAGCGGGGGATACGCAGTATTTT
TRBJ2-7 | . | . | TRBV13 | CASSLFNYEQYF | TGTGCCAGCAGCTTATTCAACTACGAGCAGTACTTC
TRBJ2-2 | . | . | TRBV19 | CASSPGRNTGELFF | TGTGCCAGTAGCCCGGGACGGAACACCGGGGAGCTGTTTTTT
TRBJ2-1 | . | . | TRBV7-8 | CASSLVLRQGGREQFF | TGTGCCAGCAGCTTAGTCCTCCGACAGGGAGGACGTGAGCAGTTCTTC
TRBJ2-7 | . | . | TRBV30 | CAWSLASLVDF | TGTGCCTGGAGTCTGGCGAGTCTGGTTGACTTC
TRBJ2-7 | . | . | TRBV4-1 | CASSLRYGGTYEQYF | TGCGCCAGCAGCCTGCGGTATGGCGGTACCTACGAGCAGTACTTC
TRBJ2-3 | . | TRBD1 | TRBV29-1 | CSVRTGSTDTQYF | TGCAGCGTGCGGACAGGTTCAACAGATACGCAGTATTTT
TRBJ1-2 | . | TRBD1 | TRBV6-4 | CASSPSGGRYGYTF | TGTGCCAGCAGTCCTTCAGGGGGCCGGTATGGCTACACCTTC
TRBJ2-1 | . | . | TRBV4-1 | CASSQDFPFLGNEQFF | TGCGCCAGCAGCCAAGATTTTCCCTTTCTGGGCAATGAGCAGTTCTTC
TRBJ2-3 | . | . | TRBV5-1 | CASSWGPLGDTQYF | TGCGCCAGCAGCTGGGGACCTCTAGGGGATACGCAGTATTTT
TRBJ1-1 | . | . | TRBV15 | CATSRLTGTPQLFF | TGTGCCACCAGCAGACTAACCGGGACCCCGCAGTTGTTCTTT
TRBJ1-1 | once | TRBD1 | TRBV19 | CASSKDRGSAATEAFF | TGTGCCAGTAGTAAAGACAGGGGATCGGCGGCTACTGAAGCTTTCTTT
TRBJ1-2 | . | . | TRBV9 | CASSVAGGTIAYGYTF | TGTGCCAGCAGCGTAGCCGGGGGCACCATCGCCTATGGCTACACCTTC
TRBJ2-3 | once | TRBD2 | TRBV13 | CASSFPTSGVEITDTQYF | TGTGCCAGCAGCTTCCCCACTAGCGGGGTGGAGATCACAGATACGCAGTATTTT
TRBJ2-5 | . | . | TRBV5-1 | CASSSGLRFDPQETQYF | TGCGCCAGCAGCTCGGGACTCCGCTTCGACCCCCAAGAGACCCAGTACTTC
TRBJ2-2 | . | TRBD1 | TRBV18 | CASSPGQVRTGELFF | TGTGCCAGCTCACCGGGACAGGTTCGGACCGGGGAGCTGTTTTTT
TRBJ2-1 | few | . | TRBV11-2 | CASSLSGPAQFF | TGTGCCAGCAGTCTATCAGGGCCCGCGCAGTTCTTC
TRBJ2-2 | few | TRBD2 | TRBV7-2 | CASSQWGTSVAGELFF | TGTGCCAGCAGCCAATGGGGGACTAGCGTCGCCGGGGAGCTGTTTTTT
TRBJ1-4 | once | TRBD1 | TRBV18 | CASSRRQGTTNEKLFF | TGTGCCAGCTCACGCAGACAGGGGACAACTAATGAAAAACTGTTTTTT
TRBJ1-4 | . | . | TRBV30 | CAWGTTGNYEKLFF | TGTGCCTGGGGAACAACAGGGAACTACGAAAAACTGTTTTTT
TRBJ2-5 | . | . | TRBV20-1 | CSASLSETQYF | TGCAGTGCTAGTCTTTCGGAGACCCAGTACTTC
TRBJ2-3 | . | . | TRBV5-1 | CASSLEYSSTDTQYF | TGCGCCAGCAGCTTGGAATACTCTAGCACAGATACGCAGTATTTT
TRBJ2-3 | medium-sized | . | TRBV4-3 | CASSQASRTAGDTQYF | TGCGCCAGCAGCCAAGCCTCCCGGACGGCAGGAGATACGCAGTATTTT
TRBJ2-2 | . | . | TRBV13 | CASSSPLARAGELFF | TGTGCCAGCAGCTCCCCGCTAGCGAGGGCCGGGGAGCTGTTTTTT
TRBJ2-7 | once | . | TRBV5-1 | CASSPADRYEQYF | TGCGCCAGCAGCCCCGCGGATCGGTACGAGCAGTACTTC
TRBJ1-1 | . | . | TRBV7-8 | CASSLVGTAWGIITNTEAFF | TGTGCCAGCAGCTTAGTAGGTACAGCGTGGGGCATCATAACGAACACTGAAGCTTTCTTT
TRBJ2-7 | . | TRBD2 | TRBV11-2 | CASSIGPSGLTYEQYF | TGTGCCAGCAGTATCGGTCCTAGCGGGCTAACCTACGAGCAGTACTTC
TRBJ1-5 | . | . | TRBV5-1 | CASSFGGYSNQPQHF | TGCGCCAGCAGCTTTGGGGGTTATAGCAATCAGCCCCAGCATTTT
TRBJ1-1 | . | . | TRBV18 | CASSLGQPQAFF | TGTGCCAGCTCCCTCGGACAGCCCCAAGCTTTCTTT
TRBJ2-7 | . | . | TRBV5-6 | CASSLGWMSYEQYF | TGTGCCAGCAGCCTTGGCTGGATGTCGTACGAGCAGTACTTC
TRBJ2-2 | few | . | TRBV5-1 | CASSFRTAENTGELFF | TGCGCCAGCAGCTTCAGGACGGCTGAGAACACCGGGGAGCTGTTTTTT
TRBJ2-1 | once | . | TRBV5-1 | CASSLGQLIDEQFF | TGCGCCAGCAGCTTGGGTCAGTTAATCGATGAGCAGTTCTTC
TRBJ1-1 | . | . | TRBV10-3 | CAISEGGGNTEAFF | TGTGCCATCAGTGAGGGTGGGGGGAACACTGAAGCTTTCTTT
TRBJ1-2 | . | . | TRBV6-1 | CASGHRDGQNF | TGTGCCAGCGGGCACCGGGACGGACAAAACTTC
TRBJ2-5 | . | . | TRBV7-9 | CASSHRTWYQETQYF | TGTGCCAGCAGCCATCGCACATGGTACCAAGAGACCCAGTACTTC
TRBJ1-5 | . | . | TRBV7-9 | CASSLDTDQPQHF | TGTGCCAGCAGCTTAGATACGGATCAGCCCCAGCATTTT
TRBJ2-7 | . | TRBD1 | TRBV5-8 | CASSDRDRADEQYF | TGTGCCAGCAGCGACCGGGACAGGGCCGACGAGCAGTACTTC
TRBJ2-1 | . | . | TRBV5-1 | CASSLIGGHEQFF | TGCGCCAGCAGCTTGATCGGGGGGCATGAGCAGTTCTTC
TRBJ2-7 | . | . | TRBV27 | CASSPKGRIGDEQYF | TGTGCCAGCAGTCCAAAAGGAAGGATTGGCGACGAGCAGTACTTC
TRBJ1-2 | . | . | TRBV4-1 | CASSLGTTTNRAGYTF | TGCGCCAGCAGCCTTGGGACTACCACTAATCGGGCGGGCTACACCTTC
TRBJ1-2 | . | . | TRBV5-5 | CASSLGVGQNYGYTF | TGTGCCAGCAGCTTGGGGGTCGGACAGAACTATGGCTACACCTTC
TRBJ1-2 | once | TRBD1 | TRBV28 | CASRDNRGSYTF | TGTGCCAGCAGAGACAACAGGGGTAGCTACACCTTC